This passage covers 22 T cell receptor beta chains from one sample sequenced in a study of shared clonotypes between healthy human individuals. Clones were sequenced by immunoSEQ multiplex PCR, and TCRdb holds only the in-frame ones, with some missing. The sample has 2 million to 3 million clones; over 85% are singletons. Sequenced material: naive CD4+ T cells from PBMCs. Subset reported: CD45RA+ positively selected. These receptors were taken from a man in his late teens or twenties in good health. Some clones in this sample may be carry-over from other donors' samples.

V gene TRBV7-2 combines with J gene TRBJ2-1; D is undetermined. The CDR3 contains 11 residues. Germline loops: CDR1 SGHTA, CDR2 FQGNSA. The V and J ends lost 6 bases and 7 bases respectively, with 7 bases between them. The CDR3 DNA reads as TGTGCCAGCAGGAGTATAAATGAGCAGTTCTTC. This sequence encodes CASRSINEQFF. The complete variable domain, with remaining parts taken from reference TRBV7-2 and TRBJ2-1, reads GAGVSQSPSNKVTEKGKDVELRCDPISGHTALYWYRQSLGQGLEFLIYFQGNSAPDKSGLPSDRFSAERTGGSVSTLTIQRTQQEDSAVYLCASRSINEQFFGPGTRLTVL.

The table lists this clone with a count of one. The chain joins TRBV7-2 to TRBJ2-3; 8 positions match TRBD2. Losses at the gene ends were 1 base for V and 3 bases for J; bases not matched to a gene: 3. The CDR3 loop spans 15 amino acids. Germline V gives CDR1 SGHTA, CDR2 FQGNSA. The CDR3 DNA reads as TGTGCCAGCAGCTTAGGCGCGGGAGGAACAGATACGCAGTATTTT. Protein sequence: CASSLGAGGTDTQYF.

The chain carries TRBV7-2 and TRBJ1-1; D remains ambiguous. Germline V gene sequence: CDR1 SGHTA, CDR2 FQGNSA. This CDR3 contains 11 residues. The V end was cut by 1 base, the J end by 7 bases, with 4 bases between. CDR3 DNA: TGTGCCAGCAGCTTAGGACATGAAGCTTTCTTT. Encoded protein: CASSLGHEAFF.

J is TRBJ1-5 and V is TRBV6-1; TRBD1 agrees at 9 bases. This CDR3 contains 16 residues. V was pared by 10 bases and J by 3 bases, with 13 bases of the junction left unmatched. Germline V CDR1 and CDR2: MNHNS, SASEGT. The CDR3 DNA follows: TGTGCCAACAGGGAACAGGGGGCAGGGCTCAATCAGCCCCAGCATTTT. Its protein product is CANREQGAGLNQPQHF.

The chain joins TRBV4-3 to TRBJ2-3; D unclear. V was shortened by 0 bases and J by 5 bases, with 12 bases between the two germline ends. Germline values: CDR1 LGHNA, CDR2 YSLEER. There are 15 residues in the CDR3. CDR3 protein: CASSQDRLALDTQYF. The DNA for the CDR3 is TGCGCCAGCAGCCAAGATAGACTGGCCTTAGATACGCAGTATTTT.

The V call is TRBV6-1, the J call TRBJ2-5, with unresolved D. CDR1 is MNHNS and CDR2 is SASEGT in the germline V gene. The CDR3 extends over 14 amino acids. V lost 4 bases and J lost 2, with 11 bases in between. The CDR3 reads CASSVAGAQETQYF. The CDR3, as DNA: TGTGCCAGCAGTGTAGCTGGAGCACAAGAGACCCAGTACTTC.

The genes are TRBV12-5 and TRBJ2-2; the D gene could be TRBD1 or TRBD2 (5 bases each). Trimming cost V 2 bases and J 7 bases, with 8 bases left between them. The CDR3 totals 13 residues. In germline, CDR1 is LGHNT, CDR2 FRNRAP. The CDR3 spells CASGLWGIGELFF. The CDR3 region has the DNA TGTGCTAGTGGTTTGTGGGGGATCGGGGAGCTGTTTTTT. Full variable domain (missing parts from reference TRBV12-5 and TRBJ2-2): DARVTQTPRHKVTEMGQEVTMRCQPILGHNTVFWYRQTMMQGLELLAYFRNRAPLDDSGMPKDRFSAEMPDATLATLKIQPSEPRDSAVYFCASGLWGIGELFFGEGSRLTVL.

V usage is TRBV7-3 and J usage is TRBJ2-5, with TRBD2 identical over 7 bases. This CDR3 has 15 amino acids. Per the germline V gene, CDR1 is SGHTA and CDR2 is FQGTGA. Germline trimming cut 1 base from V and 10 bases from J; bases unmatched to any gene: 12. The CDR3 coding sequence is TGTGCCAGCAGCTTAATACTAGCGCCCTTGGGGGGCCAGTACTTC. Its translation: CASSLILAPLGGQYF.

The chain recombines TRBV28 with TRBJ1-1, with unresolved D. The CDR3 has 14 residues. V was pared by 7 bases and J by 4 bases, with 16 bases between. In germline, CDR1 is MDHEN, CDR2 SYDVKM. The chain's CDR3 is CASTPSRAGTEAFF. The CDR3, as DNA: TGTGCCAGCACCCCTTCCAGAGCGGGCACTGAAGCTTTCTTT.

This clone was counted only a few times. The chain links TRBV30 to TRBJ1-1; a possible D gene is TRBD1 (5 bases). Trimming pared 5 bases from V and 3 bases from J, leaving 7 bases between. The germline V gene has CDR1 GTSNPN and CDR2 SVGIG (reference sequence). This CDR3 has 11 residues. CDR3 DNA sequence: TGTGCCTGGGGGGGTGACACTGAAGCTTTCTTT. It encodes CAWGGDTEAFF.

The chain combines TRBV27 with TRBJ2-7; D is unclear. The germline V gene has CDR1 MNHEY and CDR2 SMNVEV (reference sequence). V was clipped by 5 bases and J by 0 bases, with 11 bases between them. The CDR3 is 14 residues long. The CDR3 is CASSHRTDSYEQYF. The CDR3 DNA follows: TGTGCCAGCAGTCATAGGACGGACTCCTACGAGCAGTACTTC.

This rearrangement joins TRBV11-2 to TRBJ2-7, with 15 bases fitting TRBD2. The junction had 11 bases not matched to a gene; V was cut back by 5 bases and J by 0 bases. This CDR3 comprises 19 residues. Per the germline V gene, CDR1 is SGHAT and CDR2 is FQNNGV. In DNA, the CDR3 is TGTGCCAGCAGCGGTCAACCGGGACTAGCGGGAGGAGTCTCCTACGAGCAGTACTTC. Its translation is CASSGQPGLAGGVSYEQYF.

J is TRBJ2-6 and V is TRBV30, with 10 bases fitting TRBD1. Looked up from germline, CDR1 is GTSNPN and CDR2 is SVGIG (reference sequence). This CDR3 region has 16 residues. The V and J ends lost 5 bases and 1 base, in that order; junction bases with no gene match: 5. The CDR3 here is CAWWGTGVSGANVLTF. For the CDR3, the DNA is TGTGCCTGGTGGGGGACAGGGGTGTCTGGGGCCAACGTCCTGACTTTC. Based on the CDR3 plus reference TRBV30 and TRBJ2-6, the full variable domain is SQTIHQWPATLVQPVGSPLSLECTVEGTSNPNLYWYRQAAGRGLQLLFYSVGIGQISSEVPQNLSASRPQDRQFILSSKKLLLSDSGFYLCAWWGTGVSGANVLTFGAGSRLTVL.

This chain joins TRBV2 and TRBJ1-2; TRBD1 matches at 7 bases. The V gene's germline CDR1 is SNHLY and CDR2 FYNNEI. The CDR3 extends over 13 amino acids. With V trimmed by 6 bases and J by 4 bases, 5 bases remained unmatched. Here the CDR3 reads CASREQGLYGYTF. The CDR3 nucleotides are TGTGCCAGCAGGGAACAGGGGCTCTATGGCTACACCTTC.

V is TRBV6-5 and J is TRBJ2-3; the D gene is possibly TRBD2 (6 bases). This CDR3 spans 11 amino acids. The germline V gene encodes CDR1 MNHEY and CDR2 SVGAGI. Trimming pared 5 bases from V and 8 bases from J, leaving 8 bases between. CDR3 sequence reads: CASSEGLTQYF. As DNA, the CDR3 is TGTGCCAGCAGTGAGGGACTTACGCAGTATTTT.

This chain connects TRBV6-1 to TRBJ1-3; tentative D call: TRBD1 (6 bases). CDR1 is MNHNS, CDR2 SASEGT, per germline. With 6 bases removed from V and 5 bases from J, the gap between germline ends came to 11 bases. The CDR3 is 13 amino acids. The CDR3 loop reads CASSGTIRNTIYF. The CDR3 DNA reads TGTGCCAGCAGCGGGACAATCCGAAACACCATATATTTT.

The rearrangement uses TRBV5-4 and TRBJ2-5, with no clear D. Germline CDR1 and CDR2: SGHNT and YYREEE (reference sequence). The CDR3 runs to 12 residues. V lost 4 bases to trimming and J lost 1 base, with 5 bases between them. The chain's CDR3 is CASSRVQETQYF. The DNA for the CDR3 is TGTGCCAGCAGCAGGGTCCAAGAGACCCAGTACTTC.

The genes are TRBV5-1 and TRBJ2-3; TRBD2 matches at 14 bases. Germline loops: CDR1 SGHRS, CDR2 YFSETQ. The CDR3 sequence is 17 residues long. V dropped 4 bases and J dropped 2; count of bases not matched to a gene: 6. The CDR3 DNA sequence: TGCGCCAGCAGCCTTCCGGGACTAGCGGGAGCCACAGATACGCAGTATTTT. Protein: CASSLPGLAGATDTQYF.

This chain links TRBV6-6 with TRBJ1-2; D is ambiguous. Germline CDR1 is MNHNY and CDR2 is SVGAGI (reference sequence). The germline V and J ends were trimmed by 7 bases and 1 base, with 16 bases remaining between them. This CDR3 contains 15 residues. The CDR3 protein is CASTLGPADNYGYTF. DNA for the CDR3: TGTGCCAGCACCCTAGGTCCGGCAGATAACTATGGCTACACCTTC.

The V call is TRBV15, the J call TRBJ2-1; D is unresolved. CDR3 length: 15 residues. CDR1 and CDR2 (germline): LNHNV, YYDKDF (reference sequence). V was clipped by 3 bases and J by 9 bases, with 18 bases between them. CDR3 loop: CATSSRAQPTTEQFF. The CDR3 bases are TGTGCCACCAGCAGCCGGGCACAACCTACAACTGAGCAGTTCTTC.

V gene TRBV7-2 combines with J gene TRBJ2-1, with D possibly TRBD2 on 6 matching bases. Trimming took off 1 base at V and 11 bases at J, with 12 bases between the two ends. CDR1 SGHTA and CDR2 FQGNSA come from the germline V gene. The CDR3 sequence is 13 residues long. CDR3 DNA sequence: TGTGCCAGCAGCTTAGAGAAGGCGGGGCAGCAGTTCTTC. The encoded protein is CASSLEKAGQQFF.

V usage is TRBV7-9 and J usage is TRBJ1-4, with 7 bases lining up with TRBD1. CDR3 length equals 13 residues. CDR1 SEHNR and CDR2 FQNEAQ come from the germline V gene (reference sequence). J lost 8 bases, V lost 5 bases, and 5 bases had no gene match. The CDR3 spells CASSRGQAEKLFF. The DNA for the CDR3 is TGTGCCAGCAGCCGAGGACAGGCAGAAAAACTGTTTTTT.